The clone carrying this T cell receptor beta chain has only a few counts. Its antigen is not identified. Looked up from germline, CDR1 is LNHDA and CDR2 is SQIVND (reference sequence). CDR3 length: 13 residues. V trimming: 5 bases; J trimming: 4 bases; junction bases outside the gene matches: 5. The data derive from a study of regulatory T cells in long-lasting Graves disease. Study background: Graves' cases, newly diagnosed, had used antithyroid drugs under 3 months. Study findings and constraints: Persistent disease exhibited a predilection for TRBV28, TRBJ1-2 and TRBJ2-5.

The time point denotes: newly diagnosed GD, antithyroid drugs for less than 3 months. PBMC RNA was the source of the TCR library. Investigators prepared the TCR beta libraries by applying iRepertoire HTBI primers and Arm-PCR of CDR3 regions. A single record per CDR3 protein comes from TCRdb applying MiXCR to the multiplex PCR reads. The sample records a few hundred thousand distinct CDR3 sequences, about 13% being singletons. Separately, the same data were catalogued under a study of T cells in Graves' hyperthyroidism and ophthalmopathy. Per that study: A set of HTBI primers served as the primers for a first-round RT-PCR of the TCR CDR3.

This sequence originates from a man in his thirties or forties with Graves disease. The V gene is TRBV19, the J gene TRBJ2-7; 7 bases align to TRBD2. The sequencing used peripheral blood mononuclear cells (PBMCs), collected at new diagnosis, from a patient treated with antithyroid drugs. The CDR3: CASSPGLFYEQYF. The CDR3 DNA follows: TGTGCCAGTAGTCCGGGACTATTTTACGAGCAGTACTTC. The complete variable domain, with remaining parts taken from reference TRBV19 and TRBJ2-7, reads DGGITQSPKYLFRKEGQNVTLSCEQNLNHDAMYWYRQDPGQGLRLIYYSQIVNDFQKGDIAEGYSVSREKKESFPLTVTSAQKNPTAFYLCASSPGLFYEQYFGPGTRLTVT.